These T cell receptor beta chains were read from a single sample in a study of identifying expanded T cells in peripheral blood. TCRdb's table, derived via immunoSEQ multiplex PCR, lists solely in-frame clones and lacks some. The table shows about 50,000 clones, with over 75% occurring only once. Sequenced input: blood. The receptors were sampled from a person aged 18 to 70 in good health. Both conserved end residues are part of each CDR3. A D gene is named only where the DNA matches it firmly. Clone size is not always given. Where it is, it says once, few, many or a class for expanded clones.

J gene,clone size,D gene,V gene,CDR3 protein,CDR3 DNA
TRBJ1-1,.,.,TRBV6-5,CASSVNTEAFF,TGTGCCAGCAGCGTGAACACTGAAGCTTTCTTT
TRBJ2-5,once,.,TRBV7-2,CASSLEGWQETQYF,TGTGCCAGCAGCTTAGAAGGTTGGCAAGAGACCCAGTACTTC
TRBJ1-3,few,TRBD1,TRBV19,CASSDRTGADGNTIYF,TGTGCCAGTAGTGACCGGACAGGGGCGGATGGAAACACCATATATTTT
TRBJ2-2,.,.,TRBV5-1,CASSPQPAGNTGELFF,TGCGCCAGCAGCCCCCAACCGGCAGGGAACACCGGGGAGCTGTTTTTT
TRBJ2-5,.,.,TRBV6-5,CASIRGTSGRETQYF,TGTGCCAGCATTAGAGGGACATCAGGAAGAGAGACCCAGTACTTC
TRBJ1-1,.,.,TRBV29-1,CSVEVRRGTEAFF,TGCAGCGTTGAAGTCAGAAGGGGCACTGAAGCTTTCTTT
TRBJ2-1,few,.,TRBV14,CASSQELRDQQFF,TGTGCCAGCAGCCAAGAATTGAGGGATCAGCAGTTCTTC
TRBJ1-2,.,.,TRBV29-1,CSTPSGRGGYTF,TGCAGCACCCCCTCGGGGCGGGGTGGCTACACCTTC
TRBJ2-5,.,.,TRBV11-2,CASSFGLNQETQYF,TGTGCCAGCAGCTTCGGACTAAACCAAGAGACCCAGTACTTC
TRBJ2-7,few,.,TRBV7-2,CASSRSGTTYEQYF,TGTGCCAGCAGCCGTAGCGGAACCACCTACGAGCAGTACTTC
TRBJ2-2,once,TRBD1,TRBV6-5,CASSHGQEAGELFF,TGTGCCAGCAGTCACGGACAGGAAGCCGGGGAGCTGTTTTTT
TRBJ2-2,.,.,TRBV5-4,CASSLSTGLITGELFF,TGTGCCAGCAGCTTGTCTACAGGACTTATCACCGGGGAGCTGTTTTTT
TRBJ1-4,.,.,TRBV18,CASSPQGLGNEKLFF,TGTGCCAGCTCACCACAGGGGCTGGGTAATGAAAAACTGTTTTTT
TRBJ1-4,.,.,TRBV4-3,CASSQDWSGDEKLFF,TGCGCCAGCAGCCAAGATTGGTCAGGGGACGAAAAACTGTTTTTT
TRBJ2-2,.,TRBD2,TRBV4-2,CASSPRLAGGPGTGELFF,TGTGCCAGCAGCCCCCGACTAGCGGGGGGGCCTGGGACCGGGGAGCTGTTTTTT
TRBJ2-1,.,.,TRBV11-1,CASSLAGGPSEQFF,TGTGCCAGCAGCTTAGCGGGGGGGCCGAGTGAGCAGTTCTTC
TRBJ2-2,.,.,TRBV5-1,CASSSMGTGELFF,TGCGCCAGCAGCTCCATGGGCACCGGGGAGCTGTTTTTT
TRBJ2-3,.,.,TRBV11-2,CASSFLRTDTQYF,TGTGCCAGCAGCTTCCTCCGCACAGATACGCAGTATTTT
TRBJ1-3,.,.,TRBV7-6,CASSLAGQGSGNTIYF,TGTGCCAGCAGCTTAGCGGGGCAGGGTTCGGGAAACACCATATATTTT
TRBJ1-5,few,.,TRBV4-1,CASSQGTISNQPQHF,TGCGCCAGCAGCCAAGGGACGATTAGCAATCAGCCCCAGCATTTT
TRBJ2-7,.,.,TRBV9,CASSVEGYSYEQYF,TGTGCCAGCAGCGTAGAGGGCTATAGCTACGAGCAGTACTTC
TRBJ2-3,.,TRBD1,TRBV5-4,CASSLRQGVGTDTQYF,TGTGCCAGCAGCTTGCGACAGGGGGTGGGCACAGATACGCAGTATTTT
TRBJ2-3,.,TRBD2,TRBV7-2,CASSLSTSEAGDTQYF,TGTGCCAGCAGCTTATCCACTAGCGAAGCAGGAGATACGCAGTATTTT
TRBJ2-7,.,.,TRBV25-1,CASSPEGLAYEQYF,TGTGCCAGCAGCCCAGAGGGACTTGCCTACGAGCAGTACTTC
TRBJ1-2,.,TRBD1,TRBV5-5,CASSREGQAISSYTF,TGTGCCAGCAGCCGGGAGGGACAGGCTATTTCAAGCTACACCTTC
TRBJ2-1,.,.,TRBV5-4,CASTGRPYNEQFF,TGTGCCAGCACTGGGCGCCCCTACAATGAGCAGTTCTTC
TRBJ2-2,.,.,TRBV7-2,CASSLMAANTGELFF,TGTGCCAGCAGCTTAATGGCTGCGAACACCGGGGAGCTGTTTTTT
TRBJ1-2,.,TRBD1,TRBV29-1,CSVVGTANYGYTF,TGCAGCGTTGTCGGGACAGCTAACTATGGCTACACCTTC
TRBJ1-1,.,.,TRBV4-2,CASSQEVKGNTEAFF,TGTGCCAGCAGCCAAGAAGTGAAGGGGAACACTGAAGCTTTCTTT
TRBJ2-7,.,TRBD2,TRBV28,CASSTGTSGSLEQYF,TGTGCCAGCAGTACCGGGACTAGCGGGAGTTTGGAGCAGTACTTC
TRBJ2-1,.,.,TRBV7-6,CASSLINEQFF,TGTGCCAGCAGCTTAATTAATGAGCAGTTCTTC
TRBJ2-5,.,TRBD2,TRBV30,CAWSVLVGSGETQYF,TGTGCCTGGAGTGTACTGGTGGGTAGCGGGGAGACCCAGTACTTC
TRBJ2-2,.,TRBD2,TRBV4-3,CASSQESRSGTTGELFF,TGCGCCAGCAGCCAAGAATCCCGGAGCGGGACTACCGGGGAGCTGTTTTTT
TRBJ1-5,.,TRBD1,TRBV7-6,CASSLGTGPEKTQHF,TGTGCCAGCAGCTTAGGGACAGGGCCAGAGAAGACCCAGCATTTT
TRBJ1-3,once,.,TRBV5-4,CASSLVSGNTIYF,TGTGCCAGCAGCCTTGTGTCAGGAAACACCATATATTTT
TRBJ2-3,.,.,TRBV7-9,CASSLVTGRSTDTQYF,TGTGCCAGCAGCTTAGTCACCGGGCGCAGCACAGATACGCAGTATTTT
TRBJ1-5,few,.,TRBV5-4,CASSLFGSNQPQHF,TGTGCCAGCAGCTTGTTCGGAAGCAATCAGCCCCAGCATTTT
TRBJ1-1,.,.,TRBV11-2,CASSQTGGSNTEAFF,TGTGCCAGCAGCCAAACCGGGGGGTCGAACACTGAAGCTTTCTTT
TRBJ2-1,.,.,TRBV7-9,CASSLEWLEQFF,TGTGCCAGCAGCTTAGAGTGGCTAGAGCAGTTCTTC
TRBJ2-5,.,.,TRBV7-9,CASSSGGTETQYF,TGTGCCAGCAGCTCCGGGGGAACGGAGACCCAGTACTTC
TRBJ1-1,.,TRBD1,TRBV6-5,CASMRQGAPEAFF,TGTGCCAGCATGCGACAGGGTGCACCTGAAGCTTTCTTT
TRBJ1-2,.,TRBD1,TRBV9,CASSPRDRLYGYTF,TGTGCCAGCAGCCCACGGGACAGACTCTATGGCTACACCTTC
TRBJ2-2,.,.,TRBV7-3,CASSPGGGPNGELFF,TGTGCCAGCAGCCCTGGAGGAGGGCCCAACGGGGAGCTGTTTTTT
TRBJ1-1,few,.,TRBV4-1,CASSRSGARGRTEAFF,TGCGCCAGCAGCCGATCGGGGGCGCGGGGGCGCACTGAAGCTTTCTTT
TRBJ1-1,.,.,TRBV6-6,CASTTGSTTEAFF,TGTGCCAGCACTACAGGGTCTACGACTGAAGCTTTCTTT
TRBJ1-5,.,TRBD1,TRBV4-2,CASSQDGGTGVQPQHF,TGTGCCAGCAGCCAAGATGGTGGGACAGGGGTTCAGCCCCAGCATTTT
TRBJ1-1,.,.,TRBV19,CASSILAGKNTEAFF,TGTGCCAGTAGTATCTTGGCAGGGAAGAACACTGAAGCTTTCTTT
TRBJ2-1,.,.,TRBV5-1,CATKPRGESNEQFF,TGCGCCACTAAACCTAGGGGGGAGTCGAATGAGCAGTTCTTC
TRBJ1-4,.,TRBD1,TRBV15,CATSRDRTGGLSEKLFF,TGTGCCACCAGCAGAGACCGGACAGGGGGTTTGTCTGAAAAACTGTTTTTT
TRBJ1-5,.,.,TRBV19,CASSIRGNGNQPQHF,TGTGCCAGTAGTATACGAGGGAACGGCAATCAGCCCCAGCATTTT
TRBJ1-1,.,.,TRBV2,CASSDPYDTEAFF,TGTGCCAGCAGTGATCCTTACGACACTGAAGCTTTCTTT
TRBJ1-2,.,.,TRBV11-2,CASSPRNYGYTF,TGTGCCAGCAGTCCGAGGAACTATGGCTACACCTTC
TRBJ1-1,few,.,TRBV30,CAWTISTEAFF,TGTGCCTGGACTATTAGCACTGAAGCTTTCTTT
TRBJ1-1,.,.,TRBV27,CASSTQGSWTEAFF,TGTGCCAGCAGTACACAGGGAAGTTGGACTGAAGCTTTCTTT
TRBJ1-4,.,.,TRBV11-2,CASSLRAITGDEKLFF,TGTGCCAGCAGCTTAAGGGCGATTACCGGGGATGAAAAACTGTTTTTT
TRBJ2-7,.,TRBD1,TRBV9,CASSPRTGAGEQYF,TGTGCCAGCAGCCCCCGGACAGGGGCCGGCGAGCAGTACTTC
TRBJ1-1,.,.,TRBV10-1,CASGYTEAFF,TGCGCCAGCGGTTACACTGAAGCTTTCTTT
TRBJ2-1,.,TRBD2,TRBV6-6,CASSYASSGRRNEQFF,TGTGCCAGCAGTTACGCCTCTAGCGGGAGACGGAATGAGCAGTTCTTC
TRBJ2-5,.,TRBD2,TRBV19,CASSERGGTQETQYF,TGTGCCAGTAGTGAACGGGGGGGAACTCAAGAGACCCAGTACTTC
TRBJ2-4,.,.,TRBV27,CASSLGPPERIAKNIQYF,TGTGCCAGCAGTTTAGGCCCCCCCGAGCGAATAGCCAAAAACATTCAGTACTTC